The next 24 T cell receptor beta chains were all read from a single sample in a study of blood T cell repertoires in COVID-19. Profiled with immunoSEQ multiplex PCR; TCRdb holds only in-frame clones, not every one. The repertoire holds 150,000 or so clones, with roughly 80% as singletons. Source material: peripheral blood. These receptors were taken from a man aged 55-75 years with acute or convalescent COVID-19.

CDR3 amino acids: CASSFLGTANTGELFF. In DNA form, the CDR3 reads TGTGCCAGCAGTTTTTTAGGGACAGCGAACACCGGGGAGCTGTTTTTT. J is TRBJ2-2 and V is TRBV28; 7 bases map to TRBD1. This CDR3 region has 16 residues. V gave up 3 bases and J gave up 0 bases; unmatched junction bases: 4. Germline V gene sequence: CDR1 MDHEN, CDR2 SYDVKM.

This chain uses TRBV5-8 with TRBJ1-5; 10 bases agree with TRBD1. Per germline, CDR1 SGHTS and CDR2 YDEGEE. The CDR3 runs to 19 residues. Trimming took 1 base from V and 1 from J; bases not matched to a gene: 11. This CDR3 reads CASSLQSRDRGRSNQPQHF. CDR3 bases: TGTGCCAGCAGCTTGCAGTCTCGGGACAGGGGAAGGAGCAATCAGCCCCAGCATTTT.

The chain joins TRBV11-2 to TRBJ2-7; TRBD2 agrees at 9 bases. The CDR3 consists of 15 residues. Trimming removed 0 bases from V and 7 bases from J; junction bases left unmatched: 7. CDR1 and CDR2 (germline): SGHAT, FQNNGV. The CDR3 loop reads CASSLEPGTSREQYF. Here the CDR3 DNA reads TGTGCCAGCAGCTTAGAACCAGGGACTAGCAGGGAGCAGTACTTC.

The chain links TRBV5-1 to TRBJ2-5, with 8 bases fitting TRBD2. The CDR3 consists of 16 residues. Germline CDR1 SGHRS, CDR2 YFSETQ. V lost 0 bases and J lost 0; bases outside the gene matches: 4. The CDR3, as DNA: TGCGCCAGCAGCTTGGCGGAGCGGGGGTACCAAGAGACCCAGTACTTC. Translated, it gives CASSLAERGYQETQYF.

This sequence joins TRBV15 and TRBJ1-4, with D possibly matching TRBD1 (6 bases). CDR3 size: 17 residues. V was clipped by 0 bases and J by 2 bases, with 13 bases between them. Germline V gene sequence: CDR1 LNHNV, CDR2 YYDKDF (reference sequence). The CDR3 bases are TGTGCCACCAGCAGAGATAGGGGGGGGCGTACTAATGAAAAACTGTTTTTT. This translates into CATSRDRGGRTNEKLFF.

The chain links TRBV2 to TRBJ1-1; D uncertain. The V end was cut by 1 base, the J end by 4 bases, with 10 bases between. From germline, CDR1 is SNHLY and CDR2 FYNNEI. The length of the CDR3 is 14 residues. CDR3 nucleotides: TGTGCCAGCAGTGAAGAGATCGCGGCCACTGAAGCTTTCTTT. Translating gives CASSEEIAATEAFF. Combining the CDR3 with reference TRBV2 and TRBJ1-1 gives the whole variable domain EPEVTQTPSHQVTQMGQEVILRCVPISNHLYFYWYRQILGQKVEFLVSFYNNEISEKSEIFDDQFSVERPDGSNFTLKIRSTKLEDSAMYFCASSEEIAATEAFFGQGTRLTVV.

This clone was found a few times. The gene calls are TRBV27 and TRBJ1-6; 7 bases agree with TRBD1. The CDR3 is 15 amino acids. Germline-derived CDR1 and CDR2 are MNHEY and SMNVEV (reference sequence). J gave up 4 bases and V 5 bases, and 5 bases lay outside the gene matches. The DNA for the CDR3 is TGTGCCAGCAGTCCCGGGGGACAGTATAATTCACCCCTCCACTTT. Translation gives CASSPGGQYNSPLHF.

The V call is TRBV6-5, the J call TRBJ2-1; TRBD2 matches at 8 bases. Germline values: CDR1 MNHEY, CDR2 SVGAGI. Germline trimming cut 2 bases from V and 12 bases from J; bases unmatched to any gene: 12. This CDR3 contains 15 residues. The CDR3: CASSYTSGPREGQFF. The CDR3, as DNA: TGTGCCAGCAGTTACACTTCGGGACCCCGGGAGGGGCAGTTCTTC.

The chain links TRBV6-2 or TRBV6-3 to TRBJ2-7, with D possibly TRBD2 on 5 matching bases. The length of the CDR3 is 16 residues. Germline loops: CDR1 MNHEY, CDR2 SVGEGT. The V gene lost 2 bases and the J gene lost 2 bases, with 16 bases spanning the gap. The CDR3 loop is CASSYQEGRLTYEQYF. As DNA, the CDR3 is TGTGCCAGCAGTTACCAAGAGGGCAGGTTAACCTACGAGCAGTACTTC.

The V gene is TRBV6-5, the J gene TRBJ2-3, with D possibly TRBD2 on 6 matching bases. The germline V gene encodes CDR1 MNHEY and CDR2 SVGAGI. Trimming left V 10 bases short and J 2 bases short, with 13 bases between. The CDR3 is 13 residues long. CDR3 DNA: TGTGCCACTCCGGGACTCAACACAGATACGCAGTATTTT. This codes for CATPGLNTDTQYF.

The rearrangement links TRBV5-1 to TRBJ1-2, with TRBD1 identical over 9 bases. The CDR3 spans 15 residues. V trimming: 1 base; J trimming: 3 bases; junction bases outside the gene matches: 4. From germline, CDR1 is SGHRS and CDR2 YFSETQ. CDR3 coding DNA: TGCGCCAGCAGCTTGTCGACAGGGGGTGACTATGGCTACACCTTC. Protein product: CASSLSTGGDYGYTF.

This clone is a singleton in its sample. The chain employs TRBV27 and TRBJ1-5, with TRBD1 identical over 8 bases. Per the germline V gene, CDR1 is MNHEY and CDR2 is SMNVEV (reference sequence). The CDR3 contains 16 residues. J was trimmed by 4 bases and V by 4 bases; bases with no gene match: 9. CDR3 region: CASSSGTGPNNQPQHF. The DNA of the CDR3 is TGTGCCAGCAGTTCTGGGACAGGTCCTAATAATCAGCCCCAGCATTTT.

The rearrangement links TRBV2 to TRBJ1-2; the D is unclear. The CDR3 contains 13 residues. Between the trimmed V and J ends, which lost 10 bases and 4 bases, there was a span of 16 bases. Germline V lookup: CDR1 SNHLY, CDR2 FYNNEI. Written as DNA, the CDR3 is TGTGCCACCCGAGGCGAGGCCACCTATGGCTACACCTTC. It is translated as CATRGEATYGYTF.

The chain carries TRBV11-2 and TRBJ2-5; 10 nucleotides line up with TRBD2. V was clipped by 2 bases and J by 4 bases; unmatched bases: 10. CDR3 length: 17 amino acids. Germline V gene sequence: CDR1 SGHAT, CDR2 FQNNGV. CDR3 residues: CASSLSASGSWAETQYF. The DNA of the CDR3 is TGTGCCAGCAGCTTAAGTGCTAGCGGGAGTTGGGCAGAGACCCAGTACTTC.

As concerns this clone: The sample has other DNA sequences that encode this CDR3 too. The chain is built from TRBV5-1 and TRBJ1-1, with TRBD1 matching over 7 bases. The germline V gene encodes CDR1 SGHRS and CDR2 YFSETQ. Unmatched junction bases numbered 3, after V lost 0 bases and J lost 1 base. This CDR3 is 15 amino acids long. The CDR3 bases are TGCGCCAGCAGCTTGGGACAGGGCGAGAACACTGAAGCTTTCTTT. It encodes CASSLGQGENTEAFF.

The J gene is TRBJ1-2, the V gene TRBV7-3; 9 bases fit TRBD1. The germline CDR1 and CDR2 sequences are SGHTA and FQGTGA. Trimming at V came to 5 bases and at J to 6 bases, leaving 7 bases not matched to a gene. This CDR3 contains 14 residues. The CDR3 bases are TGTGCCAGCAGCCCAACAGGGGGCAGGCATGGCTACACCTTC. It is translated as CASSPTGGRHGYTF.

V is TRBV9 and J is TRBJ2-2; 9 bases are shared with TRBD2. CDR1 is SGDLS and CDR2 is YYNGEE in the germline V gene. The V segment lost 2 bases and the J segment 7 bases; nucleotides outside the gene matches: 9. The CDR3 totals 16 residues. The CDR3, as DNA: TGTGCCAGCAGCGTTGAGGGGACTAGCTGGGTCGGGGAGCTGTTTTTT. This sequence encodes CASSVEGTSWVGELFF. Complete variable domain (other parts from reference TRBV9 and TRBJ2-2): DSGVTQTPKHLITATGQRVTLRCSPRSGDLSVYWYQQSLDQGLQFLIQYYNGEERAKGNILERFSAQQFPDLHSELNLSSLELGDSALYFCASSVEGTSWVGELFFGEGSRLTVL.

The chain has TRBV7-3 and TRBJ2-1; D is perhaps TRBD2 (6 bases). The CDR3 sequence is 14 residues long. V gave up 3 bases and J gave up 8 bases, with 14 bases separating them. In germline, CDR1 is SGHTA, CDR2 FQGTGA. CDR3 sequence (DNA): TGTGCCAGCAGCTTGGGCGGGAAGTCGGATGAGCAGTTCTTC. Its translation: CASSLGGKSDEQFF.

J is TRBJ2-4 and V is TRBV7-2, with 8 bases identical to TRBD2. The trim removed 5 bases at V and 1 base at J, leaving 7 bases unmatched. CDR1 is SGHTA and CDR2 is FQGNSA in the germline V gene. The CDR3 is made up of 16 amino acids. The CDR3 nucleotides are TGTGCCAGCAGCCCCAGCGGGGGAGGGGCCAAAAACATTCAGTACTTC. It codes for CASSPSGGGAKNIQYF.

With regard to this clone: Other DNA sequences in the sample encode the same CDR3. The chain combines TRBV9 with TRBJ2-6; D is unresolved. The CDR3 covers 15 residues. Germline V gives CDR1 SGDLS, CDR2 YYNGEE. The germline V and J ends were trimmed by 0 bases and 1 base, with 5 bases remaining between them. The CDR3 region is CASSVERSGANVLTF. The CDR3 coding sequence is TGTGCCAGCAGCGTAGAGAGGTCTGGGGCCAACGTCCTGACTTTC.

The chain couples TRBV2 to TRBJ1-4; 7 bases are shared with TRBD1. The germline V gene has CDR1 SNHLY and CDR2 FYNNEI. The CDR3 covers 14 residues. Germline trimming cut 5 bases from V and 2 bases from J; bases unmatched to any gene: 2. The CDR3 sequence is CASSSQGTNEKLFF. DNA of the CDR3: TGTGCCAGCAGTTCACAGGGGACTAATGAAAAACTGTTTTTT.

The gene calls are TRBV28 and TRBJ2-3; TRBD1 might be the D (5 bases). The CDR3 spans 13 residues. V was shortened by 6 bases and J by 2 bases, with 9 bases between the two germline ends. Germline CDR1 is MDHEN and CDR2 is SYDVKM. The CDR3 DNA follows: TGTGCCAGCAGGGCGACAGTCACAGATACGCAGTATTTT. Residues: CASRATVTDTQYF.

The V call is TRBV7-9, the J call TRBJ1-1, with D unresolved. Germline V gene data show CDR1 as SEHNR and CDR2 as FQNEAQ (reference sequence). V was clipped by 11 bases and J by 11 bases, with 15 bases between them. The CDR3 totals 10 residues. The CDR3, as DNA: TGTGCCCTCCGCCAGGATAGGGCTTTCTTT. Residues: CALRQDRAFF.

The gene calls are TRBV4-2 and TRBJ1-4; D remains unclear. The V gene lost 0 bases and the J gene lost 0 bases, with 8 bases spanning the gap. Germline values: CDR1 LGHNA, CDR2 YNFKEQ. The CDR3 spans 16 residues. The CDR3 DNA follows: TGTGCCAGCAGCCAAGACTCGGCGGCAACTAATGAAAAACTGTTTTTT. Protein sequence: CASSQDSAATNEKLFF.